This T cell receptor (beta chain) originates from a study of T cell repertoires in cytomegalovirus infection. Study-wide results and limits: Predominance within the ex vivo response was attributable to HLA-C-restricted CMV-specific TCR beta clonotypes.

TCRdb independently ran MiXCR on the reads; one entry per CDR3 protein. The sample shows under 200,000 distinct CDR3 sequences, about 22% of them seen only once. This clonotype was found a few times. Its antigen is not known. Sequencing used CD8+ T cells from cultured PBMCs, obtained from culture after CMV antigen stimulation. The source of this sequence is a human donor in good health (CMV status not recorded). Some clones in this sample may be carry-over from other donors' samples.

Written as DNA, the CDR3 is TGTGCCTCGGACTCAGGGGGCAGTGGCACCGGGGAGCTGTTTTTT. Translation gives CASDSGGSGTGELFF. The V call is TRBV10-3, the J call TRBJ2-2, with 8 bases aligning to TRBD1. J lost 4 bases, V lost 11 bases, and 12 bases had no gene match. This CDR3 comprises 15 residues. CDR1 ENHRY and CDR2 SYGVKD come from the germline V gene.